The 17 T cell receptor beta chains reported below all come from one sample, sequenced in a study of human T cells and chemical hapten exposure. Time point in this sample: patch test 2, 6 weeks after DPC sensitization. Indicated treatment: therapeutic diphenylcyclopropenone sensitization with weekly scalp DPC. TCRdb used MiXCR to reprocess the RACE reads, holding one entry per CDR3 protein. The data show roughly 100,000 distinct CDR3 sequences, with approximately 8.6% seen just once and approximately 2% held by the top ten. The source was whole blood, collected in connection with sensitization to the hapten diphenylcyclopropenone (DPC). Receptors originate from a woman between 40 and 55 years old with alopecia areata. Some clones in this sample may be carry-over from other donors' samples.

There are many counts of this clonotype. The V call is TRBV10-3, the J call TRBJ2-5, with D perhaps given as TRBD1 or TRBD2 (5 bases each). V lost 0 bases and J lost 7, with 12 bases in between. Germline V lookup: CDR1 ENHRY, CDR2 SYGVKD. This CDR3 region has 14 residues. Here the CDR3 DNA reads TGTGCCATCAGTGAGTCGAGAGGGGTCAGGACCCAGTACTTC. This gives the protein CAISESRGVRTQYF.

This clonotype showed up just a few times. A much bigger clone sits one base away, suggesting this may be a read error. The chain's CDR3 is CASSSSSYEQYF. The CDR3 nucleotides are TGTGCCAGCAGTTCGAGCTCCTACGAGCAGTACTTC. The rearrangement links TRBV2 to TRBJ2-7; D is unclear. The CDR3 has 12 amino acids. CDR1 is SNHLY and CDR2 is FYNNEI in the germline V gene. Trimming removed 5 bases from V and 0 bases from J, with 5 bases in between.

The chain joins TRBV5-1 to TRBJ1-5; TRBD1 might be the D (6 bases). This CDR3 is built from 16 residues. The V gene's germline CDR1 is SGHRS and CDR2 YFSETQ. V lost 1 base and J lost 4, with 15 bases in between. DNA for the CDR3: TGCGCCAGCAGCTTGTGGGGCGGGGGCACGAATCAGCCCCAGCATTTT. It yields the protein CASSLWGGGTNQPQHF.

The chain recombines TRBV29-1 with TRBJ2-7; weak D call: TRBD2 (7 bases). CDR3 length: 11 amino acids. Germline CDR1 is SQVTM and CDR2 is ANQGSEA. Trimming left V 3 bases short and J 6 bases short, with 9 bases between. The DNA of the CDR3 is TGCAGCGTTGAGGGAGGGGGCGAGCAGTACTTC. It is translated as CSVEGGGEQYF.

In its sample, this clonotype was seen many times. CDR3 in amino acids: CASSLEALDRPEAFF. CDR3 DNA sequence: TGTGCCAGCAGCTTAGAGGCCCTGGACAGGCCTGAAGCTTTCTTT. The chain joins TRBV11-2 to TRBJ1-1, with 7 bases identical to TRBD1. V gave up 0 bases and J gave up 6 bases; unmatched junction bases: 7. Looked up from germline, CDR1 is SGHAT and CDR2 is FQNNGV. The CDR3 runs 15 residues.

Here the CDR3 reads CASSPQEGRSVNEQFF. The CDR3 nucleotides are TGTGCCAGCAGCCCCCAAGAGGGGAGGAGCGTCAATGAGCAGTTCTTC. This sequence joins TRBV9 and TRBJ2-1; D might be TRBD2 (6 bases). The germline V and J ends were trimmed by 4 bases and 6 bases, with 20 bases remaining between them. This CDR3 is built from 16 residues. Germline values: CDR1 SGDLS, CDR2 YYNGEE. The full variable domain, in which reference TRBV9 and TRBJ2-1 provide the parts outside the CDR3, is DSGVTQTPKHLITATGQRVTLRCSPRSGDLSVYWYQQSLDQGLQFLIQYYNGEERAKGNILERFSAQQFPDLHSELNLSSLELGDSALYFCASSPQEGRSVNEQFFGPGTRLTVL.

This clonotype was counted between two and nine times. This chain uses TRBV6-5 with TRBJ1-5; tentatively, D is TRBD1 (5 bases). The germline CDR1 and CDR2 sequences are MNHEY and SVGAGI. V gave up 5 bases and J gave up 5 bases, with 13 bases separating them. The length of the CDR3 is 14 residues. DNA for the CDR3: TGTGCCAGCAGTCCCTCCTTCAGGGATCAGCCCCAGCATTTT. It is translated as CASSPSFRDQPQHF.

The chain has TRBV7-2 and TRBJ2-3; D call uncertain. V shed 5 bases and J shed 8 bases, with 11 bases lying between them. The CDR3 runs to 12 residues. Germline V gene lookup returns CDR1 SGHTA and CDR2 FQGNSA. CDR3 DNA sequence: TGTGCCAGCAGCCACGAGGAGTTTACGCAGTATTTT. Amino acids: CASSHEEFTQYF.

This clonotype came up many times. In nucleotides, the CDR3 is TGTGCCAGCAAGGGGCAGGGGGAAGCTTTCTTT. This gives the protein CASKGQGEAFF. V gene TRBV27 combines with J gene TRBJ1-1, with D possibly being TRBD1 (6 bases). The germline V and J ends were trimmed by 7 bases and 8 bases, with 11 bases remaining between them. This CDR3 spans 11 amino acids. CDR1 and CDR2 (germline): MNHEY, SMNVEV (reference sequence).

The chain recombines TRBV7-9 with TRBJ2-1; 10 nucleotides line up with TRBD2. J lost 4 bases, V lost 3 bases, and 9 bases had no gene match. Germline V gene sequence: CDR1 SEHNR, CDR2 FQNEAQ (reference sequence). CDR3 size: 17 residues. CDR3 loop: CASSFATGTSAYNEQFF. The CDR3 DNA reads TGTGCCAGCAGCTTTGCCACCGGGACTAGCGCGTACAATGAGCAGTTCTTC.

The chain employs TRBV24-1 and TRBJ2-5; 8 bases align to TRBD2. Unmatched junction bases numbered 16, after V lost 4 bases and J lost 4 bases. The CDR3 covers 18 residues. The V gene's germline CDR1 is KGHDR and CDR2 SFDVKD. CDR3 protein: CATSDRGPGLGPGETQYF. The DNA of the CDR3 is TGTGCCACCAGTGACCGCGGGCCGGGACTAGGTCCCGGAGAGACCCAGTACTTC.

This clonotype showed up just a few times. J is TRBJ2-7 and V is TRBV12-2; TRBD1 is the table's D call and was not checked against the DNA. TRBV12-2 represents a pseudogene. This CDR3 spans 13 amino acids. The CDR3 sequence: CASRPGTSYEQYF. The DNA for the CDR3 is TGTGCAAGTCGCCCCGGTACCTCCTACGAGCAGTACTTC.

Written as DNA, the CDR3 is TGTGCCAGCAGTTACGGGGCAGGAAACACCGGGGAGCTGTTTTTT. It codes for CASSYGAGNTGELFF. The chain carries TRBV6-2 or TRBV6-3 and TRBJ2-2, with D possibly matching TRBD1 (5 bases). This CDR3 region has 15 residues. The germline gives CDR1 MNHEY, CDR2 SVGEGT. Trimming cost V 2 bases and J 2 bases, with 9 bases left between them.

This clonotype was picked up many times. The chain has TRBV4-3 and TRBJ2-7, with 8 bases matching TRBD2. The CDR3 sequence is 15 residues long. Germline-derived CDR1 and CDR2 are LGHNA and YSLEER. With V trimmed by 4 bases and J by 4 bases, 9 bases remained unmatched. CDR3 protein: CASSLTARGGYEQYF. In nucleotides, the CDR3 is TGCGCCAGCAGCCTTACTGCTCGGGGGGGATACGAGCAGTACTTC.

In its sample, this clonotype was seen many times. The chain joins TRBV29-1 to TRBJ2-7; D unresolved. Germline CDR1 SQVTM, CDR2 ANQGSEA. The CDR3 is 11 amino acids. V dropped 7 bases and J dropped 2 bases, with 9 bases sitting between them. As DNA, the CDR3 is TGCAGCGCCAGGTCCGCCTACGAGCAGTACTTC. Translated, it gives CSARSAYEQYF.

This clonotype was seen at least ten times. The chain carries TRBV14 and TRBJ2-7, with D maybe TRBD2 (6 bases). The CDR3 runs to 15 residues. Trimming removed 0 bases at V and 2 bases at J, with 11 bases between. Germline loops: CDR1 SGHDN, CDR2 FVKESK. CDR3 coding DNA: TGTGCCAGCAGCCAAGATACCGGGAGCCCCTACGAGCAGTACTTC. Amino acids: CASSQDTGSPYEQYF. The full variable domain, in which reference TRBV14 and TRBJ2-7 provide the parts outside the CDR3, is EAGVTQFPSHSVIEKGQTVTLRCDPISGHDNLYWYRRVMGKEIKFLLHFVKESKQDESGMPNNRFLAERTGGTYSTLKVQPAELEDSGVYFCASSQDTGSPYEQYFGPGTRLTVT.

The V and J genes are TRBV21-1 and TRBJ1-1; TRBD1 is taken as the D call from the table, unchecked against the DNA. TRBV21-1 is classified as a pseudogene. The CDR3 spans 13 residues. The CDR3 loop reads CASRDSERTEAFF. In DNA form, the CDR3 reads TGTGCCAGCAGGGACAGCGAGAGGACGGAAGCTTTCTTT.